The 21 T cell receptor beta chains below all came from one sample that was sequenced in a study of T cell repertoires in cytomegalovirus infection. TCRdb re-called the reads with MiXCR, one entry per CDR3 protein. The sample has around 100,000 distinct CDR3 sequences, roughly a tenth seen once. Their target antigens are unknown. Sequencing used PBMCs, sequenced either directly or after in vitro stimulation (not recorded which). The receptor set was obtained from a human donor in good health (CMV status not recorded). Some clones in this sample may be carry-over from other donors' samples.

In its sample, this clonotype was seen many times. The J gene is TRBJ2-1, the V gene TRBV6-2 or TRBV6-3; TRBD1 is a possible D gene (6 bases). Per germline, CDR1 MNHEY and CDR2 SVGEGT. This CDR3 region has 18 residues. Trimming cost V 5 bases and J 7 bases, with 27 bases left between them. CDR3 loop: CASSPEKGVPLSRNEQFF. CDR3 bases: TGTGCCAGCAGTCCCGAGAAGGGGGTCCCCCTCTCTCGAAATGAGCAGTTCTTC.

This sequence joins TRBV7-9 and TRBJ1-2; the match to TRBD1 covers 11 bases. V was pared by 5 bases and J by 2 bases, with 10 bases of the junction left unmatched. The CDR3 loop spans 17 amino acids. Germline V lookup: CDR1 SEHNR, CDR2 FQNEAQ (reference sequence). The CDR3 loop is CASSPTGQGARNYGYTF. The CDR3 DNA reads as TGTGCCAGCAGCCCCACCGGACAGGGGGCGCGAAACTATGGCTACACCTTC.

V and J are TRBV12-3 or TRBV12-4 and TRBJ1-1; perhaps TRBD1 as D (5 bases). The V end lost 5 bases, the J end lost 4 bases, and 11 bases lay between the germline ends. CDR3 length: 13 residues. Written as DNA, the CDR3 is TGTGCCAGCAGTAAAAGGGGAGTCACTGAAGCTTTCTTT. Translation gives CASSKRGVTEAFF.

The chain joins TRBV30 to TRBJ2-5; no clear D gene. V lost 0 bases, J lost 1 base, and 6 bases lay in between. The germline V gene encodes CDR1 GTSNPN and CDR2 SVGIG (reference sequence). The CDR3 is 13 residues long. CDR3 region: CAWSVTSQETQYF. Here the CDR3 DNA reads TGTGCCTGGAGTGTAACCAGCCAAGAGACCCAGTACTTC. Drawing the rest from reference TRBV30 and TRBJ2-5, the complete variable domain is SQTIHQWPATLVQPVGSPLSLECTVEGTSNPNLYWYRQAAGRGLQLLFYSVGIGQISSEVPQNLSASRPQDRQFILSSKKLLLSDSGFYLCAWSVTSQETQYFGPGTRLLVL.

This clonotype was counted many times. J is TRBJ1-5 and V is TRBV12-3 or TRBV12-4; TRBD1 agrees at 8 bases. This CDR3 is built from 20 residues. V dropped 5 bases and J dropped 9; count of bases not matched to a gene: 27. In DNA, the CDR3 is TGTGCCAGCAGTCCCCCCCAACCCAGCTGGACAGGGTTTTCCATGGGGCCCCAGCATTTT. Its protein is CASSPPQPSWTGFSMGPQHF.

This clonotype was detected only a few times. The rearrangement links TRBV12-3 or TRBV12-4 to TRBJ2-4, with TRBD2 as a possible D gene (5 bases). The CDR3 loop spans 15 amino acids. V lost 2 bases, J lost 7 bases, and 15 bases lay in between. DNA of the CDR3: TGTGCCAGCAGTTTACAAGGGTACGAGCGGAACATTCAGTACTTC. Translation gives CASSLQGYERNIQYF.

V is TRBV7-9 and J is TRBJ2-7; TRBD1 or TRBD2 may be the D gene (5 bases each). V was shortened by 5 bases and J by 6 bases, with 17 bases between the two germline ends. The CDR3 spans 14 residues. Germline V gene data show CDR1 as SEHNR and CDR2 as FQNEAQ (reference sequence). The CDR3 here is CASSLLRWGTEQYF. As DNA, the CDR3 is TGTGCCAGCAGCCTCTTGAGATGGGGGACCGAGCAGTACTTC.

This clonotype was detected only a few times. This chain joins TRBV7-2 and TRBJ1-1, with no clear D. In germline, CDR1 is SGHTA, CDR2 FQGNSA. CDR3 length: 16 amino acids. Trimming left V 2 bases short and J 4 bases short, with 17 bases between. Here the CDR3 reads CASSLSNFLGSTEAFF. The DNA for the CDR3 is TGTGCCAGCAGCTTAAGTAATTTCCTGGGATCCACTGAAGCTTTCTTT. Drawing the rest from reference TRBV7-2 and TRBJ1-1, the complete variable domain is GAGVSQSPSNKVTEKGKDVELRCDPISGHTALYWYRQSLGQGLEFLIYFQGNSAPDKSGLPSDRFSAERTGGSVSTLTIQRTQQEDSAVYLCASSLSNFLGSTEAFFGQGTRLTVV.

The rearrangement uses TRBV28 and TRBJ2-3; perhaps TRBD2 as D (5 bases). The V and J ends lost 4 bases and 1 base respectively, with 15 bases between them. Germline CDR1 is MDHEN and CDR2 is SYDVKM. The CDR3 loop spans 16 amino acids. As DNA, the CDR3 is TGTGCCAGCAGTTCACGAGTGGAGAGGGGCACAGATACGCAGTATTTT. Protein sequence: CASSSRVERGTDTQYF.

In its sample, this clonotype was seen many times. The chain is built from TRBV29-1 and TRBJ1-1; D is undetermined. V lost 6 bases to trimming and J lost 0 bases, with 11 bases between them. Per the germline V gene, CDR1 is SQVTM and CDR2 is ANQGSEA. The CDR3 is 13 amino acids. CDR3 loop: CSVGQAMNTEAFF. The CDR3 coding sequence is TGCAGCGTAGGGCAGGCAATGAACACTGAAGCTTTCTTT. The full variable domain, completed using reference TRBV29-1 and TRBJ1-1, is SAVISQKPSRDICQRGTSLTIQCQVDSQVTMMFWYRQQPGQSLTLIATANQGSEATYESGFVIDKFPISRPNLTFSTLTVSNMSPEDSSIYLCSVGQAMNTEAFFGQGTRLTVV.

This clonotype has just a few counts. This chain uses TRBV6-2 or TRBV6-3 with TRBJ1-5, with D tentatively TRBD1 (6 bases). The CDR3 is 14 amino acids. The V gene lost 5 bases and the J gene lost 5 bases, with 13 bases spanning the gap. Germline V gene sequence: CDR1 MNHEY, CDR2 SVGEGT. CDR3 DNA: TGTGCCAGCAGTGAAGGGGGTAGGGATCAGCCCCAGCATTTT. Its protein is CASSEGGRDQPQHF.

V gene TRBV12-3 or TRBV12-4 combines with J gene TRBJ2-1; D not resolved. The CDR3 loop spans 13 amino acids. V was clipped by 7 bases and J by 8 bases, with 15 bases between them. This CDR3 is CASTHGVTDEQFF. In DNA, the CDR3 is TGTGCCAGCACCCACGGCGTTACTGATGAGCAGTTCTTC.

This clonotype was seen repeatedly, ten times or more. The CDR3 DNA follows: TGTGCCAGCAGTTTTCAGAATTCACCCCTCCACTTT. Amino acids: CASSFQNSPLHF. The chain joins TRBV12-3 or TRBV12-4 to TRBJ1-6; D is unresolved. The CDR3 is made up of 12 amino acids. V was trimmed by 3 bases and J by 7 bases, leaving 4 bases between them.

This clonotype was detected ten times or more. CDR3 sequence reads: CASSLDQGGSLAKNIQYF. Written as DNA, the CDR3 is TGTGCCAGCAGCTTAGATCAAGGCGGGAGTCTAGCCAAAAACATTCAGTACTTC. V and J are TRBV11-3 and TRBJ2-4; 7 bases map to TRBD2. V lost 0 bases, J lost 0 bases, and 8 bases stayed unmatched. Germline V gives CDR1 SGHNT, CDR2 YENEEA. The CDR3 runs to 18 residues.

The sample holds many counts of this clonotype. The rearrangement links TRBV6-5 to TRBJ1-2; 9 nucleotides align to TRBD1. Germline CDR1 is MNHEY and CDR2 is SVGAGI. CDR3 length: 13 amino acids. V trimming: 2 bases; J trimming: 7 bases; junction bases outside the gene matches: 2. Here the CDR3 reads CASSYGTGFGYTF. Written as DNA, the CDR3 is TGTGCCAGCAGTTACGGGACAGGGTTTGGCTACACCTTC.

The chain links TRBV11-3 to TRBJ1-2, with D perhaps matching TRBD1 (5 bases). The CDR3 consists of 13 residues. Germline V CDR1 and CDR2: SGHNT, YENEEA. Trimming removed 4 bases at V and 5 bases at J, with 11 bases between. In DNA form, the CDR3 reads TGTGCCAGCAGCTCGGGGGGGGTATATGGCTACACCTTC. Protein product: CASSSGGVYGYTF.

This clonotype was detected many times. The rearrangement joins TRBV7-8 to TRBJ2-1; 9 nucleotides match TRBD2. Germline-derived CDR1 and CDR2 are SGHVS and FQNEAQ. The V segment lost 10 bases and the J segment 7 bases; nucleotides outside the gene matches: 14. This CDR3 has 15 amino acids. The CDR3 spells CATDSGRYRRNEQFF. In nucleotides, the CDR3 is TGTGCCACCGATAGCGGGAGATATCGGAGGAATGAGCAGTTCTTC.

This clonotype was observed many times. The chain recombines TRBV28 with TRBJ2-5; D is tentatively TRBD1 or TRBD2 (7 bases each). This CDR3 spans 15 amino acids. The germline V gene has CDR1 MDHEN and CDR2 SYDVKM. Trimming stripped 6 bases from V and 4 bases from J, with 18 bases between. CDR3 nucleotides: TGTGCCAGCAGCCGACCACAGGGGAGGGGAGAGACCCAGTACTTC. Encoded protein: CASSRPQGRGETQYF.

The chain is built from TRBV11-3 and TRBJ2-1; D perhaps matches TRBD2 (6 bases). V lost 4 bases and J 0 bases, leaving 19 bases between the germline ends. This CDR3 comprises 18 residues. Germline V gene lookup returns CDR1 SGHNT and CDR2 YENEEA. CDR3 sequence (DNA): TGTGCCAGCAGCTCCGATCCACTAGCTCGTAGCTCCTACAATGAGCAGTTCTTC. Translated, it gives CASSSDPLARSSYNEQFF.

This clonotype was picked up many times. For the CDR3, the DNA is TGTGCCAGCGGCCTCCAGGTAGGCTACGAGCAGTACTTC. It specifies CASGLQVGYEQYF. The J gene is TRBJ2-7, the V gene TRBV27; no clear D. The germline V gene encodes CDR1 MNHEY and CDR2 SMNVEV (reference sequence). This CDR3 is 13 amino acids long. With 8 bases removed from V and 3 bases from J, the gap between germline ends came to 14 bases.

The chain recombines TRBV5-1 with TRBJ2-2, with no clear D. This CDR3 contains 14 residues. CDR1 is SGHRS, CDR2 YFSETQ, per germline. V dropped 4 bases and J dropped 0 bases, with 7 bases sitting between them. The DNA for the CDR3 is TGCGCCAGCAGCCTACAGACGAACACCGGGGAGCTGTTTTTT. Amino acid sequence: CASSLQTNTGELFF.